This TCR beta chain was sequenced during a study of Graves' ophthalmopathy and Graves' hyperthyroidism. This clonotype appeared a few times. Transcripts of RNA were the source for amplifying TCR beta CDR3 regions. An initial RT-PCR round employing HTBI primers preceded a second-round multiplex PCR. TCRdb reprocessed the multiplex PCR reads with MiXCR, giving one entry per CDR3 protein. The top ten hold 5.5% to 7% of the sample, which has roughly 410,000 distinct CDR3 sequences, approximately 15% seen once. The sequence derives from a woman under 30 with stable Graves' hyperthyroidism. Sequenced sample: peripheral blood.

The CDR3 loop reads CAIPPPTEAFF. The CDR3 DNA follows: TGTGCCATCCCCCCCCCCACTGAAGCTTTCTTT. The chain combines TRBV2 with TRBJ1-1; D is uncertain. CDR3 length: 11 amino acids. The V gene's germline CDR1 is SNHLY and CDR2 FYNNEI. The V end was cut by 10 bases, the J end by 4 bases, with 10 bases between. Using reference TRBV2 and TRBJ1-1 for the parts outside the CDR3, the full variable domain is EPEVTQTPSHQVTQMGQEVILRCVPISNHLYFYWYRQILGQKVEFLVSFYNNEISEKSEIFDDQFSVERPDGSNFTLKIRSTKLEDSAMYFCAIPPPTEAFFGQGTRLTVV.